These 15 T cell receptor beta chains came from one sample sequenced in a study of beta chain features in type 1 diabetes. Investigators reverse transcribed all isolated RNA, so they sequenced expressed TCRB transcripts. Method: immunoSEQ multiplex PCR; TCRdb's copy keeps in-frame clones and lacks some. The sample contains under 450,000 clones, over 11% of which appear only once. The specimen sequenced was naive CD4+ T cells from blood. These receptors all come from a man aged 30-40 years in good health.

The rearrangement links TRBV5-4 to TRBJ2-6, with 8 bases that match TRBD2. Losses at the gene ends were 4 bases for V and 0 bases for J; bases not matched to a gene: 12. In germline, CDR1 is SGHNT, CDR2 YYREEE (reference sequence). This CDR3 is built from 19 residues. The CDR3 is CASSQADVLAVSGANVLTF. CDR3 in DNA: TGTGCCAGCAGCCAAGCAGATGTACTAGCGGTCTCTGGGGCCAACGTCCTGACTTTC.

The chain couples TRBV30 to TRBJ1-1; D not certain. V was trimmed by 4 bases and J by 9 bases, leaving 18 bases between them. Germline values: CDR1 GTSNPN, CDR2 SVGIG (reference sequence). This CDR3 region has 13 residues. CDR3 in DNA: TGTGCCTGGACCCCATCGGCCCCCGTTAAAGCTTTCTTT. Translated: CAWTPSAPVKAFF.

This clone was picked up a small number of times. The chain is built from TRBV14 and TRBJ2-7; D is possibly TRBD1 (6 bases). Germline lookup yields CDR1 SGHDN and CDR2 FVKESK. The CDR3 is 13 residues long. The V end lost 4 bases, the J end lost 1 base, and 8 bases lay between the germline ends. The CDR3 sequence is CASSRQASYEQYF. CDR3 coding DNA: TGTGCCAGCAGCCGACAGGCGTCCTACGAGCAGTACTTC.

This clone was detected a few times. The gene calls are TRBV5-1 and TRBJ2-4; D remains unclear. V dropped 0 bases and J dropped 6 bases, with 16 bases sitting between them. The CDR3 consists of 16 residues. Germline lookup yields CDR1 SGHRS and CDR2 YFSETQ. The CDR3 sequence is CASSLAVRNWGNIQYF. CDR3 sequence (DNA): TGCGCCAGCAGCTTGGCGGTCAGAAATTGGGGAAACATTCAGTACTTC.

This clone was picked up a small number of times. The chain employs TRBV6-6 and TRBJ2-3; TRBD2 aligns across 7 bases. Per germline, CDR1 MNHNY and CDR2 SVGAGI (reference sequence). The CDR3 has 14 amino acids. Trimming cost V 4 bases and J 4 bases; bases outside gene matches: 5. The CDR3 DNA sequence: TGTGCCAGCAGTTTAGGCGGGAGCCCAGATACGCAGTATTTT. Protein product: CASSLGGSPDTQYF.

In its sample, this clone was seen a few times. The rearrangement joins TRBV4-3 to TRBJ1-2; a possible D gene is TRBD1 (5 bases). The CDR3 spans 13 residues. Germline CDR1 and CDR2: LGHNA and YSLEER. V lost 4 bases, J lost 1 base, and 7 bases lay in between. CDR3 sequence (DNA): TGCGCCAGCAGCCGTGACAGTAACTATGGCTACACCTTC. Protein sequence: CASSRDSNYGYTF.

This clone turned up a few times. The chain uses TRBV6-5 and TRBJ2-5; D is ambiguous. The CDR3 has 11 residues. V dropped 2 bases and J dropped 7 bases, with 5 bases sitting between them. Germline lookup yields CDR1 MNHEY and CDR2 SVGAGI. CDR3 loop: CASSYLGTQYF. The CDR3 DNA reads TGTGCCAGCAGTTACCTTGGGACCCAGTACTTC.

This chain uses TRBV30 with TRBJ2-1; the match to TRBD2 covers 9 bases. Trimming removed 0 bases from V and 8 bases from J; junction bases left unmatched: 5. Germline loops: CDR1 GTSNPN, CDR2 SVGIG (reference sequence). CDR3 length: 14 amino acids. The CDR3 protein is CAWSVLAGTDEQFF. The CDR3 nucleotides read TGTGCCTGGAGTGTGCTAGCGGGAACCGATGAGCAGTTCTTC.

This clone was observed a few times. The chain couples TRBV18 to TRBJ2-3, with D unclear. Per germline, CDR1 KGHSH and CDR2 LQKENI. The V gene lost 2 bases and the J gene lost 5 bases, with 14 bases spanning the gap. The length of the CDR3 is 15 residues. CDR3 nucleotides: TGTGCCAGCTCACCAACCGACGCGTGGAAAGATACGCAGTATTTT. It is translated as CASSPTDAWKDTQYF.

This clone was found a few times. The chain recombines TRBV5-1 with TRBJ2-1; 7 bases map to TRBD2. Germline V lookup: CDR1 SGHRS, CDR2 YFSETQ. V shed 2 bases, J shed 3 bases, and the junction held 5 bases outside the gene matches. The length of the CDR3 is 15 residues. The CDR3 protein is CASSFPSGNYNEQFF. The CDR3, as DNA: TGCGCCAGCAGCTTCCCCAGCGGGAACTACAATGAGCAGTTCTTC.

This clone was found a few times. V and J are TRBV28 and TRBJ2-7; D possibly matches TRBD1 or TRBD2 (5 bases each). This CDR3 contains 14 residues. V lost 6 bases, J lost 6 bases, and 18 bases lay in between. Per the germline V gene, CDR1 is MDHEN and CDR2 is SYDVKM. CDR3 sequence (DNA): TGTGCCAGCAGGCCGGGACGGACGTTCGGCGAGCAGTACTTC. Residues: CASRPGRTFGEQYF.

This clone was picked up many times. The V gene is TRBV29-1, the J gene TRBJ2-2; TRBD2 aligns across 13 bases. V dropped 6 bases and J dropped 5; count of bases not matched to a gene: 6. CDR1 is SQVTM and CDR2 is ANQGSEA in the germline V gene. The CDR3 length is 15 residues. CDR3 loop: CSVHAGLAGTGELFF. CDR3 coding DNA: TGCAGCGTCCACGCGGGACTAGCGGGAACCGGGGAGCTGTTTTTT.

The chain has TRBV10-3 and TRBJ2-7; a possible D gene is TRBD2 (5 bases). Germline CDR1 and CDR2: ENHRY and SYGVKD. The CDR3 runs to 14 residues. With 3 bases removed from V and 0 bases from J, the gap between germline ends came to 9 bases. The CDR3 is CAISDGGDSYEQYF. DNA of the CDR3: TGTGCCATCAGTGACGGAGGAGACTCCTACGAGCAGTACTTC.

This chain uses TRBV7-2 with TRBJ1-2, with 7 nucleotides matching TRBD1. Trimming removed 6 bases from V and 0 bases from J; junction bases left unmatched: 13. Per the germline V gene, CDR1 is SGHTA and CDR2 is FQGNSA. This CDR3 has 17 amino acids. The CDR3 DNA follows: TGTGCCAGCAGAGCTATAGACAGGGTGGGAGCTAACTATGGCTACACCTTC. Amino acid sequence: CASRAIDRVGANYGYTF.

The V call is TRBV5-1, the J call TRBJ2-7; D is possibly TRBD1 or TRBD2 (5 bases each). Germline CDR1 reads SGHRS; CDR2 reads YFSETQ. V lost 0 bases and J lost 11, with 15 bases in between. This CDR3 contains 13 residues. The CDR3 DNA reads TGCGCCAGCAGCTTGGACCCAGAGGGGCTGAAGTACTTC. It codes for CASSLDPEGLKYF. The full variable domain, its missing parts supplied by reference TRBV5-1 and TRBJ2-7, is KAGVTQTPRYLIKTRGQQVTLSCSPISGHRSVSWYQQTPGQGLQFLFEYFSETQRNKGNFPGRFSGRQFSNSRSEMNVSTLELGDSALYLCASSLDPEGLKYFGPGTRLTVT.